This TCR beta chain is drawn from a study of blood T cells in healthy people across ages (dated by TCRdb to between 2015 and 2017). Looking at the study overall: In model experiments, roughly one uniquely barcoded TCR beta cDNA molecule per two T cells was captured by template switching. The study measured age-related changes in TCR beta repertoire diversity using deep sequencing normalized with unique cDNA molecular identifiers. The donors were split into four age groups: young (average 16 years), middle-aged (39), aged (62) and long-lived (roughly 77). Using the same blood draw, the study looked at two additional independent replicas of 1 million unique cDNA reads for two donors, one aged 18 to 30 and the other aged 80 or older.

What the work shows at the level of the full study, not this receptor alone: There was a strong correlation between observed TCR beta diversity and the percentage of naive T cells measured by flow cytometry. Because the CMV infection status of the donors was unknown, age-related changes in expanded clonotypes may potentially have been confounded. Compared with the aged group, the long-lived group had more naive CD4+ T cells, fewer expanded clones and increased TCR diversity, suggesting age selection. As age increased, observed TCR beta diversity per million T cells dropped in a roughly linear way, and a significant reduction was already evident by age 40. Total diversity estimates from one million sequenced T cells were considered lower bounds and underestimates. Since profiling was done on bulk unsorted PBMCs, naive and antigen-experienced compartments could not be conclusively compared.

As concerns this clonotype: What this receptor recognizes is not known. Nothing much larger sits one base from this clone, and base qualities are not available.

To prepare the library, 5' RACE was applied. The run used an Illumina HiSeq 2500. A second PCR of roughly 6 to 11 cycles was run with a J-beta primer mix and a sample-barcoded 5' primer. A unique molecular identifier was introduced onto each TCR beta cDNA molecule by a template-switch 5' adaptor carrying 12 random nucleotides. Each sample yielded at least 2.5 million CDR3-containing paired-end reads. All of the RNA was converted into first-strand cDNA using the Mint cDNA synthesis kit, with a TRBC-specific oligonucleotide serving as the primer. After uracil-DNA glycosylase treatment, a first 18-cycle PCR used universal primers M1SS and BC2_uni_R on all cDNA. For the original study's pipeline: Normalization of each sample was performed by random selection of 1 million high-quality reads, each carrying a distinct molecular identifier. Instead of being binned into consensus sequences, reads that shared molecular identifiers were thrown out. CDR3 identification, clonotype clustering and error correction used MiTCR with a Q25 quality threshold and the strictest error-elimination algorithm. A nonparametric unseen species model with Euler transformation was used to estimate a lower bound on total TCR beta diversity. TCRdb reanalyzed the raw reads on its own, using fastp at Q25 for trimming and MiXCR for clone calling, and kept in-frame beta chains. CDR3 protein duplicates are merged, each entry listing the most common genes and DNA. TCRdb, not the original authors, processed these V and J calls. The sample table holds more than 1,000,000 distinct CDR3 sequences, of which under 30% were seen once. Of the sample, about 0.72% falls within the top ten clones.

Systemically healthy Caucasian individuals from Russia, approximately 39 in total and aged roughly 6 to 100 years, were included as donors. Each donor gave approximately 9.3 milliliters of peripheral blood, collected into EDTA-treated Vacutainer tubes. PBMCs were isolated by Ficoll-Paque density-gradient centrifugation, with at least 6 million obtained per sample. Trizol reagent was used to extract total RNA from the PBMCs, yielding at least 5.5 micrograms per sample. Naive CD45RAhigh/CD27high T cell percentages were measured by flow cytometry on a PBMC aliquot from every donor. V loses 5 bases of germline sequence and J loses 2 bases, and the interval between the two ends is 14 bases. Including the terminal cysteine and phenylalanine, the CDR3 comprises 15 residues. Just CDR3 DNA is preserved here, 45 bases in frame from base 1. Taken from the germline V gene, the CDR1 and CDR2 loops are LGHNT and FRNRAP.

These same data were also listed under a study on T cells of mothers and their children. As that second study puts it: Nine systemically healthy Caucasian individuals served as donors, namely three mothers together with their six children. cDNA synthesis used all of the extracted RNA, with around 1.5 ug of RNA in each 15 ul reaction. Sample barcodes and 2-4 random nucleotides were added via the M1S primer in the second PCR. Over 8 million TCR beta CDR3 reads came from each mother, compared with approximately 3.1 million reads from each child. Thymic selection similarly shapes TCR recombination output in related and unrelated pairs, with minor effect from inherited differences. Normalized repertoire overlap was always found to be slightly, but never significantly, higher in related mother-child pairs than in unrelated mother-child pairs. No persistent microchimeric T cell clones were found, with a detection sensitivity of 85 to 100 clones per million clonotypes. To look for features that set related mother-child pairs apart from unrelated individuals, the researchers ran deep NGS to compare the TCR beta repertoires of mothers and children. On average, the children were roughly 10 +/- 4 years old, while the mothers were approximately 41 +/- 4 years old. After adapters were ligated using NEBNext reagents, the libraries underwent 100+100 nt paired-end sequencing on an Illumina HiSeq 2000. To prevent cross-contamination, the mother and child libraries were prepared one month apart and sequenced in separate runs. Between about 500,000 and 2,100,000 distinct TCR beta clonotypes were identified per donor. Naive TCR beta clonotypes were estimated from low-frequency clonotypes matched to each donor's FACS-determined naive share, without sorting.

The rearrangement joined TRBV12-5 to TRBJ2-3; the D gene is perhaps TRBD2, on 6 matching bases. The TCR sequence derives from a girl under 10 years old in good health. Sequencing was performed on blood. The sequenced DNA: TGTGCTAGTGGTGGATACGGAGGGGTCACAGATACGCAGTATTTT. Translated, it reads CASGGYGGVTDTQYF.